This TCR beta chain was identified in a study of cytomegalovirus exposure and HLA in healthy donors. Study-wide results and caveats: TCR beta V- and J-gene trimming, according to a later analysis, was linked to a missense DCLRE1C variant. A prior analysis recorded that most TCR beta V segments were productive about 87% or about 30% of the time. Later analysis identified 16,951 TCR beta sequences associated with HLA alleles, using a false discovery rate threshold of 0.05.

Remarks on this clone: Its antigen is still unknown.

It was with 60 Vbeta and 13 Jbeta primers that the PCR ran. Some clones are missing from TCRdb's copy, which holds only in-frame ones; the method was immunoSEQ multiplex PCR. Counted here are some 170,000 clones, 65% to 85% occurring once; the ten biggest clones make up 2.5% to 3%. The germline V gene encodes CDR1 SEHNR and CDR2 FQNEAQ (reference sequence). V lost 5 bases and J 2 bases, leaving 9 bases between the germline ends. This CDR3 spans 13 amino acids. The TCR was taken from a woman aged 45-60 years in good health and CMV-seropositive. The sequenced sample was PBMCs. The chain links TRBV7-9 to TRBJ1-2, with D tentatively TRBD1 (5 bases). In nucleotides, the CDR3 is TGTGCCAGCAGCCTACAGGAGAACTATGGCTACACCTTC. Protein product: CASSLQENYGYTF.